This T cell receptor beta chain was found in a study of T cells in Graves' hyperthyroidism and ophthalmopathy. The study's findings and limits: Before onset, ophthalmopathy was predicted by the model a median around 6 months earlier.

RNA transcripts served as the template for amplifying TCR beta CDR3 regions. The primer set for the first-round RT-PCR of the TCR CDR3 was HTBI. MiXCR was run by TCRdb on the multiplex PCR reads, yielding one entry per CDR3 protein. Among hundreds of thousands of distinct CDR3 sequences, 13% to 15% were seen once, and the ten largest hold 9.5% to 13%. CDR3 size: 16 residues. V was clipped by 6 bases and J by 6 bases, with 24 bases between them. Germline assignment: CDR1 SGHTA and CDR2 FQGNSA. This clonotype was recorded a few times. Its antigen is currently unknown. Specimen: blood. This chain uses TRBV7-2 with TRBJ2-7, with D possibly matching TRBD1 (6 bases). The receptor comes from a woman under 30 with Graves' hyperthyroidism. CDR3 in DNA: TGTGCCAGCAGTTCGAGGGCAGGGGTAAACTCAGGCGAGCAGTACTTC. It encodes CASSSRAGVNSGEQYF.